This entry describes one T cell receptor beta chain. Its antigen remains unidentified. The CDR3 spans 16 residues. With V trimmed by 1 base and J by 0 bases, 3 bases remained unmatched. CDR1 and CDR2 from the germline V gene are SGHAT and FQNNGV. Patients were excluded for autoimmune disease history or systemic immunosuppression. This entry comes from a study of OX40 agonist ivuxolimab in advanced cancers. Overall study: Across the patients, intravenous ivuxolimab was delivered every 2 weeks at 0.01 to 10 mg/kg.

The study's findings and limits: Certain nonresponders likewise exhibited a low normalized T-cell clonal expansion. CD8+ T cells were the subset that, on average, had more expanded clones than CD4+.

Assay: immunoSEQ multiplex PCR; the TCRdb copy retains only in-frame clones and omits some. This sample has about 58,000 clones, with roughly 83% found just once. This specimen was CD4+ or CD8+ T cells sorted from blood, taken in a trial of the OX40 agonist ivuxolimab. The rearrangement uses TRBV11-2 and TRBJ1-3; 7 bases agree with TRBD1. The sequence was obtained from an adult with an advanced solid tumor such as melanoma, head and neck, liver or kidney cancer. For the CDR3, the DNA is TGTGCCAGCAGCTTAGCACCAGGGGGCTCTGGAAACACCATATATTTT. Its protein product is CASSLAPGGSGNTIYF.